The 24 T cell receptor beta chains below come from one sample, sequenced in a study of cytomegalovirus exposure and HLA in healthy donors. PCR primers comprised 60 Vbeta and 13 Jbeta primers. Profiling relied on immunoSEQ multiplex PCR, and the TCRdb table lists in-frame clones only, not all of them. The sample holds approximately 100,000 clones, about 75% seen once. Sequenced material: PBMCs. The receptors originated from a man aged 35 to 55 in good health and CMV-seronegative.

This clone was recorded a few times. The chain couples TRBV5-1 to TRBJ1-1, with 7 bases fitting TRBD1. Germline V CDR1 and CDR2: SGHRS, YFSETQ. Losses at the gene ends were 5 bases for V and 2 bases for J; bases not matched to a gene: 6. The CDR3 runs 14 residues. The CDR3 spells CASRPGGRNTEAFF. The CDR3, as DNA: TGCGCCAGCAGGCCAGGGGGGCGTAACACTGAAGCTTTCTTT. Supplemented by reference TRBV5-1 and TRBJ1-1, the full variable domain reads KAGVTQTPRYLIKTRGQQVTLSCSPISGHRSVSWYQQTPGQGLQFLFEYFSETQRNKGNFPGRFSGRQFSNSRSEMNVSTLELGDSALYLCASRPGGRNTEAFFGQGTRLTVV.

This clone appeared a few times. This chain connects TRBV6-5 to TRBJ1-5, with 10 bases matching TRBD1. CDR3 length: 15 residues. The ends lost 5 bases at V and 2 bases at J; junction bases unmatched: 3. Germline V lookup: CDR1 MNHEY, CDR2 SVGAGI. The CDR3 DNA sequence: TGTGCCAGCAGTCGGACAGGGGGAGGCAATCAGCCCCAGCATTTT. Translated, it gives CASSRTGGGNQPQHF.

This chain links TRBV6-1 with TRBJ2-7, with 8 bases that match TRBD1. Germline CDR1 reads MNHNS; CDR2 reads SASEGT. The length of the CDR3 is 14 residues. The V gene end was trimmed by 1 base and the J gene end by 3 bases; junction bases not matched to a gene: 2. CDR3 sequence (DNA): TGTGCCAGCAGTGAAGGACAGGGGTTCTACGAGCAGTACTTC. This sequence encodes CASSEGQGFYEQYF.

The V call is TRBV11-3, the J call TRBJ2-2; D uncertain. The length of the CDR3 is 12 residues. The V end was cut by 3 bases, the J end by 7 bases, with 6 bases between. Germline V gene data show CDR1 as SGHNT and CDR2 as YENEEA. CDR3 DNA: TGTGCCAGCAGCTTGAGGTTCGGGGAGCTGTTTTTT. As protein: CASSLRFGELFF.

This chain uses TRBV29-1 with TRBJ1-2; weak D call: TRBD1 (6 bases). Trimming cost V 5 bases and J 4 bases, with 14 bases left between them. The CDR3 is made up of 13 amino acids. The germline CDR1 and CDR2 sequences are SQVTM and ANQGSEA. CDR3 DNA: TGCAGCGTTTCTCAGGGGACGGGCTATGGCTACACCTTC. It translates to CSVSQGTGYGYTF.

In its sample, this clone was seen a few times. The chain recombines TRBV5-1 with TRBJ2-3, with 8 bases aligning to TRBD2. The CDR3 loop spans 15 amino acids. Germline V CDR1 and CDR2: SGHRS, YFSETQ. J lost 4 bases, V lost 0 bases, and 4 bases had no gene match. For the CDR3, the DNA is TGCGCCAGCAGCTTGGACGGGGGGGGGCCAGATACGCAGTATTTT. Protein product: CASSLDGGGPDTQYF.

This clone was seen more than once but under ten times. This rearrangement joins TRBV6-4 to TRBJ2-3; D is uncertain. CDR1 and CDR2 (germline): MRHNA, SNTAGT. The CDR3 has 14 residues. Trimming stripped 7 bases from V and 3 bases from J, with 14 bases between. The CDR3 here is CASTGSLVTDTQYF. The CDR3 DNA reads TGTGCCAGCACTGGCAGTTTGGTAACAGATACGCAGTATTTT.

CDR3 nucleotide sequence: TGCAGCGTTCCGACAGGGTTTAGTGAGCAGTTCTTC. Translation gives CSVPTGFSEQFF. The chain couples TRBV29-1 to TRBJ2-1; 7 nucleotides line up with TRBD1. V lost 5 bases and J lost 9; bases outside the gene matches: 7. This CDR3 region has 12 residues. Germline V CDR1 and CDR2: SQVTM, ANQGSEA.

V is TRBV23-1 and J is TRBJ2-1; 7 bases map to TRBD2. TRBV23-1 is an ORF, with its function uncertain. V lost 6 bases to trimming and J lost 0 bases; unmatched junction nucleotides: 20. The CDR3 contains 20 residues. CDR3 nucleotide sequence: TGCGCCAGCAGCTGTGGGGGGGTACTACGTGACGAGGGCTCCTACAATGAGCAGTTCTTC. This encodes CASSCGGVLRDEGSYNEQFF.

The gene calls are TRBV9 and TRBJ1-1, with 7 positions matching TRBD1. The germline CDR1 and CDR2 sequences are SGDLS and YYNGEE. J lost 3 bases, V lost 10 bases, and 9 bases had no gene match. CDR3 length: 13 amino acids. CDR3 bases: TGTGCCTCGACGACAGGGAAGGACACTGAAGCTTTCTTT. This translates into CASTTGKDTEAFF.

This clone has at least ten counts. The chain links TRBV10-3 to TRBJ2-2; 7 bases align to TRBD2. V shed 4 bases and J 3 bases; nucleotides not matched to a gene: 2. The CDR3 runs 14 residues. Germline CDR1 ENHRY, CDR2 SYGVKD. The CDR3 loop reads CAISGAGDTGELFF. The CDR3 DNA reads as TGTGCCATCAGTGGGGCGGGGGACACCGGGGAGCTGTTTTTT.

This clone was seen a few times. The chain combines TRBV19 with TRBJ1-5; 10 nucleotides match TRBD1. J gave up 4 bases and V 1 base, and 7 bases lay outside the gene matches. The CDR3 length is 17 residues. Germline CDR1 is LNHDA and CDR2 is SQIVND (reference sequence). The CDR3 sequence is CASSIAIRTGGNQPQHF. The CDR3 nucleotides read TGTGCCAGTAGTATAGCCATTCGGACAGGGGGGAATCAGCCCCAGCATTTT.

The chain is built from TRBV28 and TRBJ2-7, with TRBD2 matching over 9 bases. Germline-derived CDR1 and CDR2 are MDHEN and SYDVKM. This CDR3 has 14 amino acids. J was trimmed by 2 bases and V by 7 bases; bases with no gene match: 6. Here the CDR3 reads CASIPSGDAYEQYF. The DNA for the CDR3 is TGTGCCAGCATCCCTAGCGGGGACGCCTACGAGCAGTACTTC.

On this clone itself: Germline and junction disagree at one end, which may indicate a read error. This sequence joins TRBV23-1 and TRBJ2-7; 11 nucleotides line up with TRBD1. TRBV23-1 qualifies as an ORF whose function is uncertain. CDR3 size: 17 residues. The CDR3 region has the DNA TGCGCCAGTAGTCAACTATTCGAGGACAGGGGGCGCAACGAGCAGTACTTC. Translation: CASSQLFEDRGRNEQYF.

This chain connects TRBV7-9 to TRBJ1-5, with a weak D call TRBD1 (6 bases). Per germline, CDR1 SEHNR and CDR2 FQNEAQ (reference sequence). This CDR3 region has 14 residues. V shed 0 bases and J shed 7 bases, with 10 bases lying between them. The chain's CDR3 is CASSLADSGQPQHF. In nucleotides, the CDR3 is TGTGCCAGCAGCTTAGCGGACAGTGGGCAGCCCCAGCATTTT.

In nucleotides, the CDR3 is TGTGCCAGCAGCACCCGACAGAATTCACCCCTCCACTTT. It yields the protein CASSTRQNSPLHF. The chain uses TRBV9 and TRBJ1-6, with TRBD1 as a possible D gene (5 bases). Trimming cost V 4 bases and J 7 bases, with 9 bases left between them. This CDR3 has 13 residues. Germline V gene lookup returns CDR1 SGDLS and CDR2 YYNGEE.

V is TRBV7-3 and J is TRBJ2-5; 11 nucleotides match TRBD2. This CDR3 contains 15 residues. Germline trimming cut 5 bases from V and 5 bases from J; bases unmatched to any gene: 7. Germline V lookup: CDR1 SGHTA, CDR2 FQGTGA. For the CDR3, the DNA is TGTGCCAGCAGCCAAACTAGCGGGGGCCAGGAGACCCAGTACTTC. It encodes CASSQTSGGQETQYF.

The chain carries TRBV9 and TRBJ2-5; TRBD2 agrees at 8 bases. Germline lookup yields CDR1 SGDLS and CDR2 YYNGEE. The CDR3 has 14 amino acids. The V and J ends lost 5 bases and 11 bases, in that order; junction bases with no gene match: 14. The CDR3 DNA reads TGTGCCAGCAGTGTCGGGGGGGCCCGGGTTGAGCAGTACTTC. It specifies CASSVGGARVEQYF.

The chain is built from TRBV25-1 and TRBJ1-6, with D unresolved. There are 16 residues in the CDR3. The V end lost 3 bases, the J end lost 2 bases, and 11 bases lay between the germline ends. Germline V CDR1 and CDR2: MGHDK, SYGVNS. As DNA, the CDR3 is TGTGCCAGCAGTGATGGCGGGAGGGCCTATAATTCACCCCTCCACTTT. It codes for CASSDGGRAYNSPLHF.

This clone was seen only once. The DNA for the CDR3 is TGCGCCAGCAGCCAGGGTGGGGTCCAAGAGACCCAGTACTTC. Encoded protein: CASSQGGVQETQYF. V and J are TRBV5-1 and TRBJ2-5; TRBD1 might be the D (5 bases). V dropped 4 bases and J dropped 1 base, with 11 bases sitting between them. The CDR3 is made up of 14 amino acids. CDR1 SGHRS and CDR2 YFSETQ come from the germline V gene.

This chain uses TRBV27 with TRBJ2-3; 9 nucleotides line up with TRBD2. Trimming cost V 3 bases and J 1 base; bases outside gene matches: 5. CDR3 size: 16 residues. Germline values: CDR1 MNHEY, CDR2 SMNVEV (reference sequence). CDR3 amino acids: CASSLGIAGGTDTQYF. CDR3 sequence (DNA): TGTGCCAGCAGTTTGGGGATAGCGGGGGGCACAGATACGCAGTATTTT.

The chain has TRBV4-2 and TRBJ2-2, with D possibly TRBD2 on 5 matching bases. Trimming shortened V by 0 bases and J by 10 bases, and 12 bases separated the two germline ends. CDR1 is LGHNA and CDR2 is YNFKEQ in the germline V gene. CDR3 length equals 14 residues. The CDR3: CASSQESGLLELFF. In DNA form, the CDR3 reads TGTGCCAGCAGCCAAGAAAGTGGACTTCTGGAGCTGTTTTTT.

The rearrangement joins TRBV6-1 to TRBJ1-2; D gene unclear. This CDR3 contains 11 residues. Germline CDR1 is MNHNS and CDR2 is SASEGT. The V end was cut by 8 bases, the J end by 7 bases, with 11 bases between. CDR3 coding DNA: TGTGCCAGCTCTCTGCCAGGTGGCTACACCTTC. Protein sequence: CASSLPGGYTF.

The CDR3 spells CASSADPGQGTDTQYF. The DNA of the CDR3 is TGTGCCAGCAGTGCTGACCCGGGACAGGGCACAGATACGCAGTATTTT. V and J are TRBV6-1 and TRBJ2-3; 8 bases agree with TRBD1. Germline CDR1 reads MNHNS; CDR2 reads SASEGT. The V gene end was trimmed by 4 bases and the J gene end by 1 base; junction bases not matched to a gene: 7. This CDR3 spans 16 amino acids.